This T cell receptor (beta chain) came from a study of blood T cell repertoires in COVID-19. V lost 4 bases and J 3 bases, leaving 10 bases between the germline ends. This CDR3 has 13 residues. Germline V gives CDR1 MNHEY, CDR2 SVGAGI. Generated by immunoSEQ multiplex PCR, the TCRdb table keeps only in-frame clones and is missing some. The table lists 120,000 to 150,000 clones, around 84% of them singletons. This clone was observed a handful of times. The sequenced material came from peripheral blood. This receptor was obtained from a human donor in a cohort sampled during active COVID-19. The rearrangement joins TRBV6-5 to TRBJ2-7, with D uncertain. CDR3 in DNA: TGTGCCAGCAGTTCCGCTGGGCGCTACGAGCAGTACTTC. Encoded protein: CASSSAGRYEQYF.